The 2 T cell receptor beta chains presented below share a single source sample, sequenced in a study of blood T cell repertoires in COVID-19. Assay: immunoSEQ multiplex PCR; the TCRdb copy retains only in-frame clones and omits some. The sample records roughly 240,000 clones, approximately 88% being singletons. The sample comprised PBMCs or T cells enriched from blood (not recorded which). The receptor set was obtained from a middle-aged woman with acute COVID-19.

The V gene is TRBV29-1, the J gene TRBJ1-1; tentative D call: TRBD1 (6 bases). The CDR3 length is 13 residues. Germline lookup yields CDR1 SQVTM and CDR2 ANQGSEA. Trimming removed 5 bases from V and 0 bases from J, with 10 bases in between. The CDR3: CSVSGTLNTEAFF. In nucleotides, the CDR3 is TGCAGCGTTTCGGGGACACTGAACACTGAAGCTTTCTTT.

The CDR3 coding sequence is TGTGCCAGCAGTGAGTTCGGGGGGTTGGCTGAAGCTTTCTTT. Its translation is CASSEFGGLAEAFF. The chain couples TRBV2 to TRBJ1-1, with a weak D call TRBD1 (5 bases). V lost 3 bases and J lost 6, with 14 bases in between. Germline V gene lookup returns CDR1 SNHLY and CDR2 FYNNEI. The CDR3 covers 14 residues.